The 13 T cell receptor beta chains reported below all come from one sample, sequenced in a study of blood T cell repertoires in COVID-19. Measured with immunoSEQ multiplex PCR; TCRdb has only the in-frame clones, and not every one. Of about 110,000 clones listed, around three quarters were seen once; the top ten hold around 4.2%. Sequenced sample: peripheral blood. Every receptor here comes from a human donor in a cohort sampled during active or convalescent COVID-19.

The chain carries TRBV28 and TRBJ1-2, with D perhaps matching TRBD1 (6 bases). The CDR3 totals 15 residues. Germline V gene lookup returns CDR1 MDHEN and CDR2 SYDVKM. Trimming pared 4 bases from V and 0 bases from J, leaving 12 bases between. The CDR3: CASSSDRSPNYGYTF. CDR3 DNA sequence: TGTGCCAGCAGTTCCGACAGGAGCCCTAACTATGGCTACACCTTC.

The sample holds a few counts of this clone. The V gene is TRBV19, the J gene TRBJ2-3, with D possibly matching TRBD1 (6 bases). The CDR3 loop spans 13 amino acids. Germline CDR1 reads LNHDA; CDR2 reads SQIVND (reference sequence). Trimming removed 6 bases from V and 5 bases from J, with 12 bases in between. The CDR3 sequence: CASRKQGVDTQYF. Here the CDR3 DNA reads TGTGCCAGTAGGAAACAGGGCGTAGATACGCAGTATTTT.

V usage is TRBV3-1 (or the pseudogene TRBV3-2) and J usage is TRBJ1-1, with D hard to call. V was clipped by 0 bases and J by 4 bases, with 12 bases between them. The CDR3 is 15 residues long. From germline, CDR1 is LGHDT and CDR2 YNNKEL (reference sequence). The CDR3 spells CASSQDVMMSTEAFF. Here the CDR3 DNA reads TGTGCCAGCAGCCAAGACGTCATGATGAGCACTGAAGCTTTCTTT.

The chain is built from TRBV21-1 and TRBJ2-2; the DNA was not compared with TRBD2, the D call given in the table. TRBV21-1 corresponds to a pseudogene. This CDR3 has 15 amino acids. The CDR3 sequence is CASSMSGGFSGELFF. Written as DNA, the CDR3 is TGTGCCAGCAGCATGAGCGGGGGGTTCTCCGGGGAGCTGTTTTTT.

The rearrangement links TRBV12-3 or TRBV12-4 to TRBJ2-7; TRBD2 matches 7 bases. The CDR3 consists of 13 residues. Trimming took 6 bases from V and 2 from J; bases not matched to a gene: 4. In DNA form, the CDR3 reads TGTGCCAGCAGGTTCCGGGGGGCCTACGAGCAGTACTTC. Protein: CASRFRGAYEQYF.

The chain links TRBV25-1 to TRBJ2-2, with a weak D call TRBD1 (5 bases). The CDR3 is 16 residues long. Germline V lookup: CDR1 MGHDK, CDR2 SYGVNS. V gave up 4 bases and J gave up 2 bases, with 14 bases separating them. CDR3 in DNA: TGTGCCAGCAGTGGTTCCCGACAGAGAAACACCGGGGAGCTGTTTTTT. Protein: CASSGSRQRNTGELFF.

The chain is built from TRBV5-4 and TRBJ2-7, with D maybe TRBD1 (6 bases). Germline CDR1 reads SGHNT; CDR2 reads YYREEE (reference sequence). The CDR3 is made up of 14 amino acids. The ends were cut back, 4 bases at V and 2 bases at J, with 13 bases in the middle. The CDR3 region has the DNA TGTGCCAGCAGCCTCAGGGCAGGGGCCTACGAGCAGTACTTC. Encoded protein: CASSLRAGAYEQYF.

This clone was seen a few times. The CDR3 DNA sequence: TGTGCCAGCAGCCCCTCCGGGACACTTAACAATGAGCAGTTCTTC. As protein: CASSPSGTLNNEQFF. The chain has TRBV7-8 and TRBJ2-1; D is perhaps TRBD1 (6 bases). V was clipped by 5 bases and J by 5 bases, with 16 bases between them. The CDR3 has 15 amino acids. Germline V lookup: CDR1 SGHVS, CDR2 FQNEAQ.

This sequence joins TRBV6-6 and TRBJ1-2; D not resolved. CDR1 is MNHNY and CDR2 is SVGAGI in the germline V gene (reference sequence). V shed 0 bases and J shed 4 bases, with 15 bases lying between them. The CDR3 has 16 amino acids. This CDR3 is CASSYSNDIGIYGYTF. The CDR3 DNA follows: TGTGCCAGCAGTTACTCGAATGACATTGGAATCTATGGCTACACCTTC.

The chain has TRBV19 and TRBJ1-5, with D unclear. Trimming took 1 base from V and 4 from J, leaving 5 bases between them. The CDR3 is 13 amino acids. The germline V gene has CDR1 LNHDA and CDR2 SQIVND (reference sequence). The CDR3 reads CASSIAPNQPQHF. The CDR3 nucleotides read TGTGCCAGTAGTATAGCTCCGAATCAGCCCCAGCATTTT.

The chain has TRBV19 and TRBJ2-5; 7 bases fit TRBD2. Trimming cost V 3 bases and J 0 bases; bases outside gene matches: 10. The CDR3 contains 17 residues. In germline, CDR1 is LNHDA, CDR2 SQIVND (reference sequence). The DNA of the CDR3 is TGTGCCAGTAGTATGTCGCATGCGGGGGTGAACCAAGAGACCCAGTACTTC. Translation: CASSMSHAGVNQETQYF.

The chain employs TRBV6-1 and TRBJ1-5, with 9 bases that match TRBD1. The CDR3 runs 14 residues. Trimming removed 6 bases from V and 3 bases from J; junction bases left unmatched: 3. Looked up from germline, CDR1 is MNHNS and CDR2 is SASEGT. The CDR3 coding sequence is TGTGCCAGCAGCCGGGACAGGGACAATCAGCCCCAGCATTTT. This sequence encodes CASSRDRDNQPQHF.

This clone was observed once. The genes are TRBV7-2 and TRBJ2-7; 8 bases agree with TRBD2. The CDR3 is 15 amino acids. The junction had 4 bases not matched to a gene; V was cut back by 2 bases and J by 1 base. CDR1 is SGHTA, CDR2 FQGNSA, per germline. This chain's CDR3 is CASSLLAGPSYEQYF. CDR3 bases: TGTGCCAGCAGCTTACTAGCGGGTCCTTCCTACGAGCAGTACTTC.